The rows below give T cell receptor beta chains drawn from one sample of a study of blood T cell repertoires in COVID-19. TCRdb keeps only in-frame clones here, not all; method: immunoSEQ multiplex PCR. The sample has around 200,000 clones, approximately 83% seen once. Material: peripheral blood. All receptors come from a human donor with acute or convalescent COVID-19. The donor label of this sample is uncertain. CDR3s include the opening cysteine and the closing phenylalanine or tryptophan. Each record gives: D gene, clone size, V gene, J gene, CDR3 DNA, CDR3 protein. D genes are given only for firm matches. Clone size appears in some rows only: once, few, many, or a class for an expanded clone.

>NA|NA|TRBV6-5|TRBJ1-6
TGTGCCAGCAGTTACTCCGACAGGTCCTATAATTCACCCCTCCACTTT
CASSYSDRSYNSPLHF
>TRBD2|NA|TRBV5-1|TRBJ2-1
TGCGCCAGCAGTACGGGACTAGCGGGAACCTACAATGAGCAGTTCTTC
CASSTGLAGTYNEQFF
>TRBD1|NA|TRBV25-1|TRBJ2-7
TGTGCCAGCAGTGATACAGGGGGGATCTCCTACGAGCAGTACTTC
CASSDTGGISYEQYF
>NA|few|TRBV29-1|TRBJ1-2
TGCAGCGTTTTGCAGGATAGCTACACCTTC
CSVLQDSYTF
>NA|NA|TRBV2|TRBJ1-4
TGTGCCAGCAGTGTTAGGAGGGAAGGTCGTGAAAAACTGTTTTTT
CASSVRREGREKLFF
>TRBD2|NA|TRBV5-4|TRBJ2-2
TGTGCCAGCAGCTTCCTAGCGGGGGGGTCGAACACCGGGGAGCTGTTTTTT
CASSFLAGGSNTGELFF
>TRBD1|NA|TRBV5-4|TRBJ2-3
TGTGCCAGCAGCTTAAGGACAGGGGGCAGCACAGATACGCAGTATTTT
CASSLRTGGSTDTQYF
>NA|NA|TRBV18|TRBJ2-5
TGTGCCAGCTCTTCGGGGGAGACCCAGTACTTC
CASSSGETQYF
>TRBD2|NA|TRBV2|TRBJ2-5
TGTGCCAGCACACGCGCGAGTAGCGGGAAGGCGGAGACCCAGTACTTC
CASTRASSGKAETQYF
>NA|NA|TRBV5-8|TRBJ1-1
TGTGCCAGCAAAATTCGGGTAACTGAAGCTTTCTTT
CASKIRVTEAFF
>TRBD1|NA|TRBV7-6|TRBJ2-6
TGTGCCAGCAGCTTAGGGGCAGGGGGTAAACACTCTGGGGCCAACGTCCTGACTTTC
CASSLGAGGKHSGANVLTF
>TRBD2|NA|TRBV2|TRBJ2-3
TGTGCCAGCAGTGGTGGGACTAGCCGGGTCTCGACAGATACGCAGTATTTT
CASSGGTSRVSTDTQYF
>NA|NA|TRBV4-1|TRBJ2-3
TGCGCCAGCAGCCAAGCAAGCGGGTCTAGCACAGATACGCAGTATTTT
CASSQASGSSTDTQYF
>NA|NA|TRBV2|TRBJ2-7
TGTGCCAGCAGTGAAAGGGAGCTGCTGCCTCCCTACGAGCAGTACTTC
CASSERELLPPYEQYF
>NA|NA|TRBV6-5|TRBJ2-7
TGTGCCAGCAGTACCCGACAGCTCTACGAGCAGTACTTC
CASSTRQLYEQYF
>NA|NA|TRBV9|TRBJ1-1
TGTGCCAGCAGCGTAGCTGGGGGCAAAACTGAAGCTTTCTTT
CASSVAGGKTEAFF
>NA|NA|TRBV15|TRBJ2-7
TGTGCCACCAGCAGATCGCGGCAGGGCCTAGGAGAGCAGTACTTC
CATSRSRQGLGEQYF
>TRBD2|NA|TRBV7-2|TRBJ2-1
TGTGCCAGCAGCTCAAAGGGTAGCGGGGGGGACAGATCCTACAATGAGCAGTTCTTC
CASSSKGSGGDRSYNEQFF
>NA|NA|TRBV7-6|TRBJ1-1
TGTGCCAGCAGCGCCGGGGTTATGAACACTGAAGCTTTCTTT
CASSAGVMNTEAFF
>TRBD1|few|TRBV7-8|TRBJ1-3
TGTGCCAGCAGCCACGCCCGACAGGGGTTGAGTAGGGGAAACACCATATATTTT
CASSHARQGLSRGNTIYF
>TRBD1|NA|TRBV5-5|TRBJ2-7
TGTGCCAGCAGCGGGACAGGAGGGGCCTACGAGCAGTACTTC
CASSGTGGAYEQYF
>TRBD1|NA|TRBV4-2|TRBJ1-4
TGTGCCAGCAGCCAACCGACAGGGGCTGATGAAAAACTGTTTTTT
CASSQPTGADEKLFF
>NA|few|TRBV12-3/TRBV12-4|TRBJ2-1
TGTGCCAGCAGTTTTACCGGGACACCAGAGCAGTTCTTC
CASSFTGTPEQFF
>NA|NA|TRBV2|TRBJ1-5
TGTGCCAGCAGGTATTCTAATCAGCCCCAGCATTTT
CASRYSNQPQHF
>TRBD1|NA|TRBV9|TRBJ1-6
TGTGCCAGCAGCGCCCTTCGACAGGGAAGCTATAATTCACCCCTCCACTTT
CASSALRQGSYNSPLHF
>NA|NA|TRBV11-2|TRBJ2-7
TGTGCCAGCAGCTTAGAATCTAAGGGGCAGGGGAGATCCTACGAGCAGTACTTC
CASSLESKGQGRSYEQYF
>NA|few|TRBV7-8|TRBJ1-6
TGTGCCAGCAGCTTAGCGTTTCCGAAAGGCGGTAATAATTCACCCCTCCACTTT
CASSLAFPKGGNNSPLHF
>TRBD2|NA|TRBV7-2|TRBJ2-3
TGTGCCAGCAGCAGACTAGCGGGAGGGGGGACAGATACGCAGTATTTT
CASSRLAGGGTDTQYF
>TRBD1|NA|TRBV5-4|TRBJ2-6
TGTGCCAGCAGCTCCCGGGACAGGGGGCAATCTGGGGCCAACGTCCTGACTTTC
CASSSRDRGQSGANVLTF
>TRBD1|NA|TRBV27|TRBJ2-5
TGTGCCAGCAGTTTGGGGACAGGGGTCCAAGAGACCCAGTACTTC
CASSLGTGVQETQYF
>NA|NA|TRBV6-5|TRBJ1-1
TGTGCCAGCAGCTCGACAGAGAACACTGAAGCTTTCTTT
CASSSTENTEAFF
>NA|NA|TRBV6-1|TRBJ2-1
TGTGCCAGCAGTGATCCCTTAGATGAGCAGTTCTTC
CASSDPLDEQFF
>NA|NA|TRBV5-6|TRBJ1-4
TGTGCCAGCAGCTTCGGGCAGGGCAATGAAAAACTGTTTTTT
CASSFGQGNEKLFF
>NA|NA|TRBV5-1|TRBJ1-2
TGCGCCAGCAGTCACGAGCCCGGTATCTATGGCTACACCTTC
CASSHEPGIYGYTF
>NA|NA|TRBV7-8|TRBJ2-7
TGTGCCAGCAGCTTGGCCGGGACATACTACGAGCAGTACTTC
CASSLAGTYYEQYF
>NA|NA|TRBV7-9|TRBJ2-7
TGTGCCAGCAGCTTCGGGCGGGCCCCCTCCTACGAGCAGTACTTC
CASSFGRAPSYEQYF
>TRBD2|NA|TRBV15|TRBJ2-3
TGTGCCACCAGCAGAGATCATGGGGCGAGCGGGGGGGCTAGCACAGATACGCAGTATTTT
CATSRDHGASGGASTDTQYF
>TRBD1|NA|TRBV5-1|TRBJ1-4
TGCGCCAGCAGCGTGACAGGGGAGATGGCAACTAATGAAAAACTGTTTTTT
CASSVTGEMATNEKLFF
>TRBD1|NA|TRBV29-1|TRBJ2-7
TGCAGCGTTGCCGGGACAGGGGGCGGCGAGCAGTACTTC
CSVAGTGGGEQYF
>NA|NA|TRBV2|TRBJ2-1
TGTGCCAGCAGTGCGAGGGCGGGGGCCCAAGTACTCAATGAGCAGTTCTTC
CASSARAGAQVLNEQFF
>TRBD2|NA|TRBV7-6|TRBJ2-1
TGTGCCAGCAGCTTCGGGACTAGCGGGTTCCCTTACAATGAGCAGTTCTTC
CASSFGTSGFPYNEQFF
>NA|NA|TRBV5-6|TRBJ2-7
TGTGCCAGCAGCCCGGGGCCCAGGGGTGTGGACTACGAGCAGTACTTC
CASSPGPRGVDYEQYF
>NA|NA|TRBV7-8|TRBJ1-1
TGTGCCAGCACCATAGGGGCTTCTGAAGCTTTCTTT
CASTIGASEAFF
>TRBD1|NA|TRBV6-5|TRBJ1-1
TGTGCCAGCGGGAACAGGGGGGACACTGAAGCTTTCTTT
CASGNRGDTEAFF
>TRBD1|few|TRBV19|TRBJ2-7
TGTGCCAGTAGTTTTGCAGGGGGCGCGGAGCAGTACTTC
CASSFAGGAEQYF
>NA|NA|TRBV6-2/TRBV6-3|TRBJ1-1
TGTGCCAGCAGTTGGCACGGGGTTGGCACTGAAGCTTTCTTT
CASSWHGVGTEAFF
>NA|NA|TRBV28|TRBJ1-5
TGTGCCAGCAGTCTTGTACAGGTGAGGCCCCAGCATTTT
CASSLVQVRPQHF
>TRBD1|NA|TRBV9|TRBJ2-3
TGTGCCAGCAGCGGATACAGGGGTGGTAGCACAGATACGCAGTATTTT
CASSGYRGGSTDTQYF
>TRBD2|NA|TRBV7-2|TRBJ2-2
TGTGCCAGCAGCTTAAGGGGCGGGGGAAACACCGGGGAGCTGTTTTTT
CASSLRGGGNTGELFF
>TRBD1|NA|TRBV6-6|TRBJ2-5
TGTGCCAGCAGGACCGACAGGGTTGAGACCCAGTACTTC
CASRTDRVETQYF
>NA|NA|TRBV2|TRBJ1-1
TGTGCCAGCAGTCTCGCTGTCGGGACTGAAGCTTTCTTT
CASSLAVGTEAFF
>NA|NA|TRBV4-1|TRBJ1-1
TGCGCCAGCAGCCAAGAGAAGGACATCCGCAACACTGAAGCTTTCTTT
CASSQEKDIRNTEAFF
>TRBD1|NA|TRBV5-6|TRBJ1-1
TGTGCCAGCAGCTTCCCGACAGGGGTGAACACTGAAGCTTTCTTT
CASSFPTGVNTEAFF
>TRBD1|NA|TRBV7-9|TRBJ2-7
TGTGCCAGCAGCCCCGGACAGGGCCCCTACGAGCAGTACTTC
CASSPGQGPYEQYF
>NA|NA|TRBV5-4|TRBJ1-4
TGTGCCAGCAGCGAGGGGGGGGATGAAAAACTGTTTTTT
CASSEGGDEKLFF
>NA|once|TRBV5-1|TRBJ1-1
TGCGCCAGCAGCTTGGCCAGTCACACTGAAGCTTTCTTT
CASSLASHTEAFF
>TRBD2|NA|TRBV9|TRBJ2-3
TGTGCCAGCAGCGTATTATCTAGCGGGGGATTCACAGATACGCAGTATTTT
CASSVLSSGGFTDTQYF
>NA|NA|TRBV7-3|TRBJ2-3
TGTGCCAGCAGCTTATCGACTAGCACAGATACGCAGTATTTT
CASSLSTSTDTQYF